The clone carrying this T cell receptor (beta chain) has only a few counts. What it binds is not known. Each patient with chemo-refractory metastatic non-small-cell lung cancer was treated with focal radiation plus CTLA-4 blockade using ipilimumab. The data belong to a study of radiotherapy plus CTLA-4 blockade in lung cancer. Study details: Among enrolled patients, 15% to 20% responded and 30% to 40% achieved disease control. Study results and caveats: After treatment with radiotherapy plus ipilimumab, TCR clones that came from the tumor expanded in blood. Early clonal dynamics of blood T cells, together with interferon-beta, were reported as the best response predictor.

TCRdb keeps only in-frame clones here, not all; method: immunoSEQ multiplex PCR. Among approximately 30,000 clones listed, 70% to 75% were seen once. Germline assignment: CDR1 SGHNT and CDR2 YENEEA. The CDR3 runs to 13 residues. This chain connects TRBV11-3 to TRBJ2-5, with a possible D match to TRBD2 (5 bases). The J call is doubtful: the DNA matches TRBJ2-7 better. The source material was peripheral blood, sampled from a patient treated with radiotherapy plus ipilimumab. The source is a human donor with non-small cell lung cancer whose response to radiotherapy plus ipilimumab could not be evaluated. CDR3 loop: CASSLRAGYEQYF. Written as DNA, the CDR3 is TGTGCCAGCAGCCTTAGGGCGGGCTACGAGCAGTACTTC.